Sequencing of this T cell receptor (beta chain) was carried out in a study of T cells expressing NK-cell markers. On the study more broadly: The sequencing cohort of eight donors included seven HCMV-seropositive individuals and one seronegative individual. General study findings and limits: In a few donors, dominant clonotypes made up about 28.3-65% of CD3+CD56-NKG2C+ cells. Six or seven donors carried dominant NKG2C+ clonotypes that made up about 1.0-7.5% of their CD8+ T cells.

UMIs were included in TCR beta cDNA generated by 5'RACE template switching. With the 5' RACE reads reprocessed, TCRdb shows one record per CDR3 protein and no DNA. This specimen shows more than 400,000 distinct CDR3 sequences; the ten leading clones hold 7.3%. Note on this clonotype: Antigen: not known.

The TCR was taken from a woman between 18 and 75 years old in good health. What was sequenced was blood T cells: a sorted CD56 or NKG2C T cell subset, CD4+ or CD8+ T cells, or bulk PBMC T cells (not recorded which).

This CDR3 reads CASNPRGAVTEAFF. V gene TRBV19 combines with J gene TRBJ1-1; the D gene TCRdb calls, TRBD1, cannot be checked with no DNA. The germline CDR1 and CDR2 sequences are LNHDA and SQIVND (reference sequence). This CDR3 is built from 14 residues.